Presented here are 28 T cell receptor beta chains from one specimen sequenced in a study of Ad26.COV2.S vaccination and SARS-CoV-2 variants. Treatment noted: some 20 received Ad26.COV2.S at low or high dose, single or two shots; roughly five received placebo; per-sample allocation not given. Day 63 after the first injection of vaccine or placebo was the sampling time. Repertoires were generated with immunoSEQ multiplex PCR, while TCRdb's copy carries only in-frame clones and drops some. The sample lists around 400,000 clones; under 90% were seen once. The starting material was peripheral blood, obtained in a trial of Ad26.COV2.S vaccine versus placebo. The origin of the receptors is a person aged 18-60 years who received the Ad26.COV2.S COVID-19 vaccine or a placebo.

The V and J genes are TRBV3-1 (or the pseudogene TRBV3-2) and TRBJ1-2; a possible D gene is TRBD1 (5 bases). V gave up 1 base and J gave up 4 bases, with 13 bases separating them. Looked up from germline, CDR1 is LGHDT and CDR2 is YNNKEL (reference sequence). The CDR3 is made up of 15 amino acids. This CDR3 reads CASSQGPQGFYGYTF. CDR3 in DNA: TGTGCCAGCAGCCAAGGGCCCCAGGGCTTCTATGGCTACACCTTC.

The table lists this clone with many counts. The rearrangement links TRBV21-1 to TRBJ2-6; no DNA check was done on the table's D call, TRBD2. TRBV21-1 is shown as a pseudogene. The CDR3 extends over 18 amino acids. The CDR3 DNA follows: TGTGCCAGCAGCAAAGAAAAGGACTCCTCCTCTGGGGCCAACGTCCTGACTTTC. This codes for CASSKEKDSSSGANVLTF.

The chain recombines TRBV3-1 (or the pseudogene TRBV3-2) with TRBJ2-3; D not certain. The CDR3 extends over 12 amino acids. The germline gives CDR1 LGHDT, CDR2 YNNKEL (reference sequence). Trimming took 1 base from V and 14 from J, leaving 13 bases between them. CDR3 in amino acids: CASSQANRLWYF. The CDR3 nucleotides are TGTGCCAGCAGCCAAGCTAATCGGTTGTGGTATTTT.

The chain is built from TRBV12-3 or TRBV12-4 and TRBJ2-7, with D possibly TRBD1 on 6 matching bases. The V gene lost 6 bases and the J gene lost 5 bases, with 14 bases spanning the gap. The CDR3 spans 13 residues. The CDR3 spells CASRSTGLNEQYF. For the CDR3, the DNA is TGTGCCAGCAGGTCGACAGGTCTCAACGAGCAGTACTTC.

This rearrangement joins TRBV12-2 to TRBJ2-5; TRBD2 is the table's D call and was not checked against the DNA. TRBV12-2 represents a pseudogene. The CDR3 loop spans 19 amino acids. The CDR3 bases are TGTGCAAGTCGTTTGAATCCGGGACTAGCGCGGATCTTACAAGAGACCCAGTACTTC. Protein sequence: CASRLNPGLARILQETQYF.

This chain joins TRBV20-1 and TRBJ1-1; D possibly corresponds to TRBD1 (5 bases). CDR1 DFQATT and CDR2 SNEGSKA come from the germline V gene (reference sequence). The CDR3 is made up of 11 amino acids. V lost 3 bases, J lost 7 bases, and 9 bases lay in between. CDR3 nucleotides: TGCAGTGCTAGCCAGGGAATTGAAGCTTTCTTT. Translated, it gives CSASQGIEAFF.

The table lists this clone with a count of one. This chain uses TRBV18 with TRBJ1-1, with TRBD1 as a possible D gene (6 bases). This CDR3 is built from 14 residues. Germline lookup yields CDR1 KGHSH and CDR2 LQKENI. Trimming left V 3 bases short and J 3 bases short, with 11 bases between. CDR3 protein: CASSPTGTDTEAFF. CDR3 in DNA: TGTGCCAGCTCACCTACAGGGACGGACACTGAAGCTTTCTTT.

CDR3 in amino acids: CASSGGLHYGYTF. The CDR3 coding sequence is TGTGCCAGCAGTGGAGGGCTTCACTATGGCTACACCTTC. The chain recombines TRBV2 with TRBJ1-2; D not resolved. The V gene's germline CDR1 is SNHLY and CDR2 FYNNEI. Trimming shortened V by 4 bases and J by 3 bases, and 9 bases separated the two germline ends. CDR3 size: 13 residues.

The V call is TRBV9, the J call TRBJ2-6; possible D gene TRBD2, 5 bases. Germline-derived CDR1 and CDR2 are SGDLS and YYNGEE. CDR3 size: 16 residues. V was cut by 0 bases and J by 0 bases, with 7 bases left in between. The CDR3 sequence: CASSVVGSSGANVLTF. CDR3 DNA sequence: TGTGCCAGCAGCGTAGTGGGGAGCTCTGGGGCCAACGTCCTGACTTTC.

The chain has TRBV19 and TRBJ1-2; D call uncertain. Trimming stripped 9 bases from V and 8 bases from J, with 22 bases between. Germline V CDR1 and CDR2: LNHDA, SQIVND (reference sequence). This CDR3 has 14 amino acids. The CDR3 bases are TGTGCCAGCCTGCCTTCGGGGATTAGTTACGGCTACACCTTC. Encoded protein: CASLPSGISYGYTF.

J is TRBJ2-1 and V is TRBV18; D perhaps matches TRBD2 (5 bases). The V gene's germline CDR1 is KGHSH and CDR2 LQKENI. This CDR3 contains 16 residues. The germline V and J ends were trimmed by 0 bases and 0 bases, with 9 bases remaining between them. CDR3 coding DNA: TGTGCCAGCTCACCACCGTCGGGAAGCTCCTACAATGAGCAGTTCTTC. This encodes CASSPPSGSSYNEQFF.

DNA of the CDR3: TGTGCCAGCAGCGCATACAGCTCTAACTATGGCTACACCTTC. It is translated as CASSAYSSNYGYTF. V gene TRBV5-6 combines with J gene TRBJ1-2; D remains unclear. V lost 4 bases, J lost 0 bases, and 10 bases lay in between. This CDR3 has 14 amino acids. The germline V gene has CDR1 SGHDT and CDR2 YYEEEE.

Turning to this clone: It may be a read error: a sequence one base away is much more abundant. The J gene is TRBJ2-7, the V gene TRBV7-8; D gene ambiguous. The CDR3 runs 11 residues. The germline V gene encodes CDR1 SGHVS and CDR2 FQNEAQ. The V gene lost 3 bases and the J gene lost 4 bases, with 4 bases spanning the gap. In nucleotides, the CDR3 is TGTGCCAGCAGCTTCAAATACGAGCAGTACTTC. Translation gives CASSFKYEQYF.

The chain links TRBV27 to TRBJ1-2; TRBD1 agrees at 7 bases. CDR1 and CDR2 (germline): MNHEY, SMNVEV (reference sequence). The length of the CDR3 is 14 residues. V lost 5 bases and J lost 6; bases outside the gene matches: 9. The CDR3 sequence is CASSDPNRGHGYTF. DNA for the CDR3: TGTGCCAGCAGTGACCCCAACAGGGGACATGGCTACACCTTC.

This clone was observed a single time. The CDR3 loop is CASSPGQSGANVLTF. CDR3 nucleotides: TGTGCCAGCAGCCCTGGACAGTCTGGGGCCAACGTCCTGACTTTC. The chain is built from TRBV4-2 and TRBJ2-6; D might be TRBD1 (6 bases). The CDR3 contains 15 residues. Germline V gene lookup returns CDR1 LGHNA and CDR2 YNFKEQ. Trimming stripped 4 bases from V and 1 base from J, with 8 bases between.

This chain connects TRBV10-3 to TRBJ1-5, with 7 nucleotides matching TRBD1. The V gene end was trimmed by 2 bases and the J gene end by 1 base; junction bases not matched to a gene: 11. Germline V gene sequence: CDR1 ENHRY, CDR2 SYGVKD. The CDR3 has 18 amino acids. For the CDR3, the DNA is TGTGCCATCAGTGAGGACAGGGAAGGATATATGAGCAATCAGCCCCAGCATTTT. It encodes CAISEDREGYMSNQPQHF.

The V and J genes are TRBV2 and TRBJ1-1; 10 bases match TRBD1. This CDR3 has 15 amino acids. CDR1 and CDR2 (germline): SNHLY, FYNNEI. Trimming removed 4 bases from V and 9 bases from J; junction bases left unmatched: 11. The CDR3 loop reads CASSGDRGRGPQAFF. The CDR3 region has the DNA TGTGCCAGCAGTGGGGACAGGGGCAGGGGCCCCCAAGCTTTCTTT.

V usage is TRBV9 and J usage is TRBJ2-1, with 10 nucleotides matching TRBD2. CDR1 is SGDLS and CDR2 is YYNGEE in the germline V gene. CDR3 length: 16 amino acids. With 0 bases clipped from V and 2 bases from J, the junction kept 2 bases outside the gene matches. The CDR3 reads CASSVGSGGAYNEQFF. The CDR3 DNA follows: TGTGCCAGCAGCGTAGGAAGCGGGGGGGCCTACAATGAGCAGTTCTTC.

This rearrangement joins TRBV11-3 to TRBJ1-3; D uncertain. Germline CDR1 reads SGHNT; CDR2 reads YENEEA. Trimming removed 6 bases from V and 3 bases from J, with 9 bases in between. The CDR3 consists of 13 residues. CDR3 region: CASSYGIGNTIYF. The CDR3 nucleotides are TGTGCCAGCAGTTATGGGATTGGAAACACCATATATTTT.

This clone was observed a handful of times. The V and J genes are TRBV6-5 and TRBJ1-5; 7 bases line up with TRBD1. CDR3 length: 15 residues. Trimming removed 6 bases from V and 2 bases from J; junction bases left unmatched: 7. Germline CDR1 reads MNHEY; CDR2 reads SVGAGI. CDR3 coding DNA: TGTGCCAGCAGCCTTGACAGGGCGGGCAATCAGCCCCAGCATTTT. Residues: CASSLDRAGNQPQHF.

This CDR3 is CATSSYGQAGETQYF. The CDR3 DNA follows: TGTGCCACTTCGAGTTATGGACAGGCCGGGGAGACCCAGTACTTC. The V and J genes are TRBV24-1 and TRBJ2-5, with 7 bases fitting TRBD1. The CDR3 contains 15 residues. Germline CDR1 KGHDR, CDR2 SFDVKD. Unmatched junction bases numbered 15, after V lost 10 bases and J lost 5 bases.

This chain connects TRBV2 to TRBJ1-2; 7 bases match TRBD1. This CDR3 has 12 residues. J lost 5 bases, V lost 10 bases, and 7 bases had no gene match. Germline V lookup: CDR1 SNHLY, CDR2 FYNNEI. The CDR3 nucleotides are TGTGCCACCTCGGGACAGCGGTATGGCTACACCTTC. It codes for CATSGQRYGYTF.

The chain has TRBV6-2 or TRBV6-3 and TRBJ2-7; tentative D call: TRBD1 (7 bases). V was trimmed by 2 bases and J by 6 bases, leaving 11 bases between them. Germline CDR1 and CDR2: MNHEY and SVGEGT. The CDR3 sequence is 13 residues long. The CDR3 DNA reads as TGTGCCAGCAGTTACGGCCAGGGGGGCGAGCAGTACTTC. Its protein product is CASSYGQGGEQYF.

Many counts were recorded for this clone. J is TRBJ1-1 and V is TRBV7-2, with no clear D. Germline V gene sequence: CDR1 SGHTA, CDR2 FQGNSA. Trimming removed 2 bases from V and 0 bases from J, with 7 bases in between. The CDR3 extends over 14 amino acids. The CDR3 loop reads CASSLQQVNTEAFF. As DNA, the CDR3 is TGTGCCAGCAGCTTACAGCAGGTGAACACTGAAGCTTTCTTT.

J is TRBJ1-1 and V is TRBV27; no clear D gene. V dropped 3 bases and J dropped 2 bases, with 7 bases sitting between them. The germline CDR1 and CDR2 sequences are MNHEY and SMNVEV (reference sequence). The CDR3 totals 13 residues. CDR3 in amino acids: CASSFSQNTEAFF. As DNA, the CDR3 is TGTGCCAGCAGTTTTTCTCAAAACACTGAAGCTTTCTTT.

The chain joins TRBV12-3 or TRBV12-4 to TRBJ2-2; D may be TRBD1 (6 bases). The CDR3 loop spans 13 amino acids. V lost 9 bases and J lost 7, with 15 bases in between. CDR3 protein: CASANRDIGELFF. The DNA for the CDR3 is TGTGCCAGTGCAAACAGGGATATCGGGGAGCTGTTTTTT.

V is TRBV19 and J is TRBJ1-4; possibly TRBD1 for D (6 bases). The germline V gene encodes CDR1 LNHDA and CDR2 SQIVND (reference sequence). V lost 7 bases to trimming and J lost 0 bases, with 15 bases between them. CDR3 length: 16 residues. The CDR3 loop reads CASNPMGASTNEKLFF. The CDR3 coding sequence is TGTGCCAGTAACCCGATGGGGGCCTCAACTAATGAAAAACTGTTTTTT.

The V gene is TRBV5-4, the J gene TRBJ1-1; D may be TRBD1 (6 bases). The CDR3 totals 16 residues. Germline loops: CDR1 SGHNT, CDR2 YYREEE (reference sequence). Trimming took 2 bases from V and 7 from J, leaving 21 bases between them. CDR3 DNA: TGTGCCAGCAGCTTTCTAGGGACGGCAGAACAGGGTGAAGCTTTCTTT. Translated, it gives CASSFLGTAEQGEAFF.